Listed here are 24 T cell receptor beta chains from one sample, sequenced in a study of graft-versus-host responses after intestinal transplantation. Libraries were prepared by immunoSEQ multiplex PCR; TCRdb keeps only in-frame clonotypes and omits some of them. This sample has tens of thousands of clones, with approximately 90% found just once. These receptors lack a known antigen. The sequencing here drew on unstimulated CD8+ T cells sorted from spleen or lymph node cells, taken before intestinal transplant. These receptors all come from a human donor who received an intestinal transplant.

The J gene is TRBJ2-1, the V gene TRBV6-5; 10 bases agree with TRBD1. Trimming removed 5 bases from V and 8 bases from J; junction bases left unmatched: 9. From germline, CDR1 is MNHEY and CDR2 SVGAGI. This CDR3 has 15 amino acids. CDR3 protein: CASSPGTGEGDEQFF. The CDR3, as DNA: TGTGCCAGCAGTCCCGGGACAGGGGAGGGGGATGAGCAGTTCTTC.

The chain employs TRBV15 and TRBJ2-1; 8 bases are a match to TRBD2. The CDR3 runs 15 residues. Per the germline V gene, CDR1 is LNHNV and CDR2 is YYDKDF (reference sequence). V was clipped by 0 bases and J by 5 bases; unmatched bases: 3. The CDR3 nucleotides are TGTGCCACCAGCAGAGAGCGGGAGGCCGACAATGAGCAGTTCTTC. Translating gives CATSREREADNEQFF.

The V call is TRBV28, the J call TRBJ2-7, with 11 bases matching TRBD2. Germline trimming cut 1 base from V and 5 bases from J; bases unmatched to any gene: 7. Germline CDR1 reads MDHEN; CDR2 reads SYDVKM. This CDR3 spans 16 amino acids. This CDR3 is CASSLLASGRPNEQYF. CDR3 nucleotides: TGTGCCAGCAGTTTATTGGCTAGCGGGAGGCCTAACGAGCAGTACTTC.

For this clone: In the same sample, other DNA sequences code for this CDR3. The V and J genes are TRBV7-6 and TRBJ2-2; D gene ambiguous. The germline V gene encodes CDR1 SGHVS and CDR2 FNYEAQ. This CDR3 has 12 amino acids. Trimming removed 3 bases from V and 6 bases from J, with 5 bases in between. DNA of the CDR3: TGTGCCAGCAGCTTGGTATCCGGGGAGCTGTTTTTT. Amino acid sequence: CASSLVSGELFF.

The chain employs TRBV27 and TRBJ2-1; D is unclear. CDR1 MNHEY and CDR2 SMNVEV come from the germline V gene (reference sequence). Trimming removed 3 bases at V and 5 bases at J, with 8 bases between. The CDR3 has 13 residues. In nucleotides, the CDR3 is TGTGCCAGCAGTTTGGATCGGCACAATGAGCAGTTCTTC. Its translation is CASSLDRHNEQFF.

V and J are TRBV7-9 and TRBJ1-1, with D possibly matching TRBD1 (5 bases). The ends were cut back, 2 bases at V and 1 base at J, with 14 bases in the middle. The V gene's germline CDR1 is SEHNR and CDR2 FQNEAQ (reference sequence). The CDR3 is 16 residues long. The CDR3 reads CASSLSGPPANTEAFF. The CDR3 DNA sequence: TGTGCCAGCAGCTTATCGGGGCCCCCGGCGAACACTGAAGCTTTCTTT. The whole variable domain, filled in from reference TRBV7-9 and TRBJ1-1, reads DTGVSQNPRHKITKRGQNVTFRCDPISEHNRLYWYRQTLGQGPEFLTYFQNEAQLEKSRLLSDRFSAERPKGSFSTLEIQRTEQGDSAMYLCASSLSGPPANTEAFFGQGTRLTVV.

The chain uses TRBV6-6 and TRBJ2-7; possibly TRBD1 for D (5 bases). The CDR3 length is 12 residues. CDR1 and CDR2 from the germline V gene are MNHNY and SVGAGI (reference sequence). V was pared by 4 bases and J by 5 bases, with 9 bases between. The CDR3 here is CASSSGIHEQYF. The CDR3 nucleotides are TGTGCCAGCAGTTCAGGGATCCACGAGCAGTACTTC.

The chain couples TRBV10-3 to TRBJ2-7; D call uncertain. Germline CDR1 ENHRY, CDR2 SYGVKD. Trimming removed 0 bases from V and 5 bases from J, with 8 bases in between. There are 13 residues in the CDR3. In DNA, the CDR3 is TGTGCCATCAGTGAGTCAGGGCAACACGAGCAGTACTTC. Protein product: CAISESGQHEQYF.

The gene calls are TRBV9 and TRBJ2-1; tentatively, D is TRBD2 (5 bases). The ends were cut back, 4 bases at V and 8 bases at J, with 7 bases in the middle. The germline V gene has CDR1 SGDLS and CDR2 YYNGEE. The CDR3 loop spans 11 amino acids. CDR3 nucleotide sequence: TGTGCCAGCAGCCTGGAGGATGAGCAGTTCTTC. Translated, it gives CASSLEDEQFF.

This clone was found a few times. J is TRBJ2-3 and V is TRBV19; D gene uncertain. Trimming pared 3 bases from V and 5 bases from J, leaving 9 bases between. There are 13 residues in the CDR3. Germline assignment: CDR1 LNHDA and CDR2 SQIVND (reference sequence). The CDR3 DNA follows: TGTGCCAGTAGTATCTGGGTCGGAGATACGCAGTATTTT. Its protein is CASSIWVGDTQYF.

This sequence joins TRBV19 and TRBJ2-1; the match to TRBD2 covers 7 bases. Germline lookup yields CDR1 LNHDA and CDR2 SQIVND (reference sequence). CDR3 length: 13 amino acids. Trimming cost V 4 bases and J 4 bases; bases outside gene matches: 1. The CDR3 loop reads CASSSGGYNEQFF. In nucleotides, the CDR3 is TGTGCCAGTAGTAGCGGGGGTTACAATGAGCAGTTCTTC.

The J gene is TRBJ2-1, the V gene TRBV4-1, with TRBD2 matching over 10 bases. The CDR3 covers 14 residues. The J segment lost 10 bases and the V segment lost 3 bases, leaving 6 bases of the junction unmatched. Germline CDR1 is MGHRA and CDR2 is YSYEKL. The CDR3 DNA follows: TGCGCCAGCAGCCATTATTCGACTAGCGGGGAGCAGTTCTTC. This codes for CASSHYSTSGEQFF.

The V gene is TRBV27, the J gene TRBJ2-3; a possible D gene is TRBD2 (6 bases). The CDR3 loop spans 14 amino acids. V lost 3 bases to trimming and J lost 4 bases, with 11 bases between them. Germline assignment: CDR1 MNHEY and CDR2 SMNVEV (reference sequence). CDR3: CASSFGSRADTQYF. The CDR3 DNA reads as TGTGCCAGCAGTTTCGGGAGTCGCGCAGATACGCAGTATTTT.

This sequence joins TRBV28 and TRBJ2-5, with D unresolved. Germline V CDR1 and CDR2: MDHEN, SYDVKM. The CDR3 is 16 amino acids. The V end lost 2 bases, the J end lost 2 bases, and 15 bases lay between the germline ends. The CDR3 sequence: CASSLRPAVTQETQYF. CDR3 nucleotides: TGTGCCAGCAGTTTACGCCCTGCCGTGACTCAAGAGACCCAGTACTTC.

This clone was recorded once. As DNA, the CDR3 is TGTGCCAGCAGCGGACTAGCGGGGGGAGGAGAGACCCAGTACTTC. Its translation: CASSGLAGGGETQYF. The rearrangement joins TRBV6-6 to TRBJ2-5, with TRBD2 matching 14 bases. Trimming took 6 bases from V and 4 from J; bases not matched to a gene: 4. This CDR3 contains 15 residues. Germline CDR1 reads MNHNY; CDR2 reads SVGAGI (reference sequence).

This rearrangement joins TRBV6-6 to TRBJ1-2; D ambiguous. This CDR3 comprises 13 residues. Germline values: CDR1 MNHNY, CDR2 SVGAGI (reference sequence). V lost 6 bases and J 8 bases, leaving 16 bases between the germline ends. The CDR3: CASSESRGKGYTF. CDR3 coding DNA: TGTGCCAGCAGCGAGTCTAGAGGGAAGGGCTACACCTTC.

V usage is TRBV29-1 and J usage is TRBJ2-2; D may match TRBD1 or TRBD2 (5 bases each). Germline CDR1 and CDR2: SQVTM and ANQGSEA. Deletions cut 7 bases from V and 2 bases from J, with 14 bases between. The CDR3 covers 14 residues. CDR3 protein: CSAPGTPNTGELFF. The CDR3 DNA is TGCAGCGCACCGGGGACCCCTAACACCGGGGAGCTGTTTTTT.

The V and J genes are TRBV11-2 and TRBJ1-1; the D is unclear. CDR3 length equals 15 residues. Looked up from germline, CDR1 is SGHAT and CDR2 is FQNNGV. V lost 5 bases, J lost 3 bases, and 16 bases lay in between. The CDR3 loop is CASSADVRLDTEAFF. The DNA of the CDR3 is TGTGCCAGCAGCGCGGACGTGAGATTGGACACTGAAGCTTTCTTT.

This chain connects TRBV7-9 to TRBJ2-2; 14 bases fit TRBD2. V was clipped by 5 bases and J by 6 bases; unmatched bases: 14. The CDR3 is 19 residues long. Germline loops: CDR1 SEHNR, CDR2 FQNEAQ (reference sequence). CDR3 region: CASSPTPGLAGDRAGELFF. For the CDR3, the DNA is TGTGCCAGCAGCCCCACACCGGGACTAGCGGGAGACAGGGCCGGGGAGCTGTTTTTT.

The V gene is TRBV9, the J gene TRBJ2-2; tentative D call: TRBD1 (6 bases). The ends were cut back, 2 bases at V and 0 bases at J, with 8 bases in the middle. The CDR3 spans 15 residues. Germline CDR1 reads SGDLS; CDR2 reads YYNGEE. The CDR3 region has the DNA TGTGCCAGCAGCGTGAACAGGGCGAACACCGGGGAGCTGTTTTTT. Translated, it gives CASSVNRANTGELFF.

This clone was seen a single time. This chain connects TRBV9 to TRBJ2-2, with D possibly TRBD2 on 6 matching bases. The CDR3 is made up of 17 amino acids. V shed 4 bases and J shed 4 bases, with 20 bases lying between them. CDR1 is SGDLS and CDR2 is YYNGEE in the germline V gene. CDR3 nucleotides: TGTGCCAGCAGCCCCCCAGAACGGGACTTTCGCACCGGGGAGCTGTTTTTT. It codes for CASSPPERDFRTGELFF. Full variable domain (outside the CDR3, taken from reference TRBV9 and TRBJ2-2): DSGVTQTPKHLITATGQRVTLRCSPRSGDLSVYWYQQSLDQGLQFLIQYYNGEERAKGNILERFSAQQFPDLHSELNLSSLELGDSALYFCASSPPERDFRTGELFFGEGSRLTVL.

The chain uses TRBV13 and TRBJ1-1, with a tentative D call TRBD1 (5 bases). V was shortened by 6 bases and J by 5 bases, with 10 bases between the two germline ends. CDR1 is PRHDT, CDR2 FYEKMQ, per germline (reference sequence). The CDR3 extends over 12 amino acids. The CDR3 is CASRMGTTEAFF. The CDR3 nucleotides are TGTGCCAGCAGAATGGGGACTACTGAAGCTTTCTTT. The full variable domain, with the rest looked up from reference TRBV13 and TRBJ1-1, is AAGVIQSPRHLIKEKRETATLKCYPIPRHDTVYWYQQGPGQDPQFLISFYEKMQSDKGSIPDRFSAQQFSDYHSELNMSSLELGDSALYFCASRMGTTEAFFGQGTRLTVV.

The chain links TRBV2 to TRBJ2-1, with 8 bases identical to TRBD1. The V gene end was trimmed by 7 bases and the J gene end by 7 bases; junction bases not matched to a gene: 15. CDR3 length: 16 amino acids. Per germline, CDR1 SNHLY and CDR2 FYNNEI. The CDR3 nucleotides are TGTGCCAGCACCTCTTTTGAAAACAGGGGGGAAAATGAGCAGTTCTTC. It encodes CASTSFENRGENEQFF.

This clone is a singleton in its sample. Compared with germline, one end of the junction differs, possibly owing to a read error. The CDR3 DNA reads as TGCAGCGTTGGAGGGAAGCCCCCGTCCTTC. Its protein is CSVGGKPPSF. The chain is built from TRBV29-1 and TRBJ2-4, with D tentatively TRBD2 (5 bases). CDR3 size: 10 residues. Germline V gene sequence: CDR1 SQVTM, CDR2 ANQGSEA.